Listed here is a single T cell receptor beta chain. Its antigen remains unidentified. This sample is part of a study of PD-L1 blockade in urothelial cancer. About the study: About nine tenths of the roughly 30 patients were men whose urothelial cancer was bladder-origin. Study-wide results and limits: Blood TCR clonality below the median before treatment was a predictor of better survival. At the 3-week point, tumor-associated blood clones expanded more in durable-benefit patients.

Sequenced by immunoSEQ multiplex PCR; TCRdb stores in-frame clones only, minus some. The sample records around 100,000 clones, about 85% being singletons. It was locally advanced or metastatic urothelial carcinoma that patients had. The germline V gene has CDR1 MGHRA and CDR2 YSYEKL. The CDR3 is made up of 16 amino acids. Between the trimmed V and J ends, which lost 3 bases and 2 bases, there was a span of 14 bases. The source material was PBMCs, sampled around atezolizumab (anti-PD-L1) treatment. The source is a man between 45 and 60 years old with urothelial cancer. The rearrangement uses TRBV4-1 and TRBJ1-3; tentatively, D is TRBD1 (6 bases). The CDR3, as DNA: TGCGCCAGCAGCCAGCATCGGGCAGGGGCTGGAAACACCATATATTTT. Its protein product is CASSQHRAGAGNTIYF.